What follows describes a single TCR beta chain. The antigen remains unidentified. At the Johns Hopkins FTIC core, DNA taken from cultured CD4+ T cells was sequenced by way of the Oncomine TCR Beta short-read assay. TCRdb reprocessed the PCR reads with MiXCR, giving one entry per CDR3 protein. The data show roughly 3,900 distinct CDR3 sequences, roughly a fifth seen once. The sample is drawn from a study of vaccination and CD4 T cells after COVID-19. Germline V gene sequence: CDR1 SGHDT, CDR2 YYEEEE. The CDR3 has 19 amino acids. Between the trimmed V and J ends, which lost 1 base and 0 bases, there was a span of 17 bases. Documented treatment: roughly 10-day PBMC culture with coronavirus spike peptide pools or control peptides (ViraFEST assay).

This receptor was obtained from a human donor who had recovered from COVID-19. Sequenced input: CD4+ T cells from blood, cultured in vitro. The V call is TRBV5-6, the J call TRBJ2-6, with D maybe TRBD1 (7 bases). The CDR3 loop is CASSLRRDSLVSGANVLTF. Here the CDR3 DNA reads TGTGCCAGCAGCTTGAGGAGGGACAGTCTTGTCTCTGGGGCCAACGTCCTGACTTTC.